This TCR beta chain derives from a study of blood T cell repertoires in COVID-19. Germline V gene lookup returns CDR1 KGHSH and CDR2 LQKENI. This CDR3 is 15 amino acids long. Germline trimming cut 3 bases from V and 5 bases from J; bases unmatched to any gene: 7. Sequencing used immunoSEQ multiplex PCR; TCRdb keeps in-frame clones, though not all of them. The sample shows under 200,000 clones, 75% to 90% of them seen only once. The sequence came from a woman in her sixties with acute or convalescent COVID-19. Sequencing was performed on peripheral blood. This rearrangement joins TRBV18 to TRBJ2-7; 10 bases line up with TRBD1. The CDR3 loop reads CASSPTRQGANEQYF. CDR3 nucleotide sequence: TGTGCCAGCTCACCGACCCGACAGGGGGCTAACGAGCAGTACTTC.